Following are 5 T cell receptor beta chains from one sample sequenced in a study of T cell changes during pregnancy in multiple sclerosis. Assay: immunoSEQ multiplex PCR; the TCRdb copy retains only in-frame clones and omits some. The sample contains around 59,000 clones, roughly 93% of which appear only once. The specimen was CD8+ T cells from peripheral blood mononuclear cells, collected in the second trimester of pregnancy. Receptor source: a female donor with multiple sclerosis, enrolled in a pregnancy study.

The gene calls are TRBV2 and TRBJ1-1; D gene uncertain. The CDR3 contains 14 residues. V was pared by 1 base and J by 0 bases, with 6 bases between. Germline loops: CDR1 SNHLY, CDR2 FYNNEI. The CDR3 region is CASSEGRMNTEAFF. The CDR3 coding sequence is TGTGCCAGCAGTGAAGGCAGGATGAACACTGAAGCTTTCTTT.

The rearrangement joins TRBV9 to TRBJ1-4; tentatively, D is TRBD1 (5 bases). Germline V lookup: CDR1 SGDLS, CDR2 YYNGEE. V shed 2 bases and J shed 0 bases, with 8 bases lying between them. CDR3 size: 15 residues. The CDR3 DNA sequence: TGTGCCAGCAGCGTCACAGGTGCAACTAATGAAAAACTGTTTTTT. Translating gives CASSVTGATNEKLFF.

J is TRBJ2-5 and V is TRBV9; 9 bases match TRBD1. The V gene's germline CDR1 is SGDLS and CDR2 YYNGEE. The CDR3 has 15 amino acids. With V trimmed by 4 bases and J by 5 bases, 9 bases remained unmatched. The CDR3 loop is CASSLGQGSLETQYF. DNA for the CDR3: TGTGCCAGCAGCCTCGGACAGGGGAGTTTGGAGACCCAGTACTTC.

The chain carries TRBV29-1 and TRBJ2-2, with 7 positions matching TRBD2. With 6 bases clipped from V and 0 bases from J, the junction kept 7 bases outside the gene matches. CDR3 length equals 15 residues. Germline assignment: CDR1 SQVTM and CDR2 ANQGSEA. The CDR3 DNA is TGCAGCGTACATAGAGCGGGAACGAACACCGGGGAGCTGTTTTTT. This gives the protein CSVHRAGTNTGELFF.

The V and J genes are TRBV27 and TRBJ1-1; TRBD1 might be the D (6 bases). CDR1 and CDR2 from the germline V gene are MNHEY and SMNVEV (reference sequence). This CDR3 contains 14 residues. Trimming removed 5 bases from V and 0 bases from J, with 10 bases in between. The CDR3 sequence is CASSVDRLNTEAFF. CDR3 DNA: TGTGCCAGCAGTGTGGACAGACTGAACACTGAAGCTTTCTTT.